This passage covers 21 T cell receptor beta chains from one sample sequenced in a study of blood T cell repertoires in COVID-19. Only in-frame clones appear in the TCRdb table, and some are missing; sequencing was by immunoSEQ multiplex PCR. The sample holds fewer than 300,000 clones, around 87% seen once. The sample was peripheral blood. The receptors stem from a woman between 35 and 50 years old who had recovered from COVID-19.

Points on this clone: Other DNA sequences from this sample encode an identical CDR3 as well. The chain's CDR3 is CASSYRQWNYGYTF. The CDR3 DNA reads as TGTGCCAGCAGTTACCGACAGTGGAACTATGGCTACACCTTC. The genes are TRBV6-5 and TRBJ1-2; tentative D call: TRBD1 (5 bases). This CDR3 is 14 amino acids long. Trimming cost V 2 bases and J 2 bases, with 9 bases left between them. Germline V CDR1 and CDR2: MNHEY, SVGAGI.

This clone was seen repeatedly, ten times or more. The gene calls are TRBV29-1 and TRBJ1-5, with 7 bases matching TRBD1. The J segment lost 6 bases and the V segment lost 6 bases, leaving 2 bases of the junction unmatched. In germline, CDR1 is SQVTM, CDR2 ANQGSEA. This CDR3 contains 11 residues. The CDR3 coding sequence is TGCAGCGTCCAGGGGGTTCAGCCCCAGCATTTT. This gives the protein CSVQGVQPQHF. Drawing the rest from reference TRBV29-1 and TRBJ1-5, the complete variable domain is SAVISQKPSRDICQRGTSLTIQCQVDSQVTMMFWYRQQPGQSLTLIATANQGSEATYESGFVIDKFPISRPNLTFSTLTVSNMSPEDSSIYLCSVQGVQPQHFGDGTRLSIL.

This rearrangement joins TRBV19 to TRBJ2-1; TRBD2 matches 10 bases. Germline V lookup: CDR1 LNHDA, CDR2 SQIVND (reference sequence). V shed 6 bases, J shed 5 bases, and the junction held 4 bases outside the gene matches. This CDR3 has 14 residues. CDR3 DNA sequence: TGTGCCAGTAGCCCGACTAGCGGGCACAATGAGCAGTTCTTC. Translating gives CASSPTSGHNEQFF. The variable domain in full, with the rest retrieved from reference TRBV19 and TRBJ2-1, is DGGITQSPKYLFRKEGQNVTLSCEQNLNHDAMYWYRQDPGQGLRLIYYSQIVNDFQKGDIAEGYSVSREKKESFPLTVTSAQKNPTAFYLCASSPTSGHNEQFFGPGTRLTVL.

This chain links TRBV5-5 with TRBJ2-1; 7 bases map to TRBD2. Germline V gives CDR1 SGHKS, CDR2 YYEKEE (reference sequence). The CDR3 covers 15 residues. V shed 3 bases, J shed 0 bases, and the junction held 3 bases outside the gene matches. The CDR3 DNA is TGTGCCAGCAGCTGGACGGGGGGCTCCTACAATGAGCAGTTCTTC. Its translation is CASSWTGGSYNEQFF.

The V and J genes are TRBV18 and TRBJ1-5, with 9 nucleotides matching TRBD1. V lost 4 bases and J lost 7; bases outside the gene matches: 5. The CDR3 is 14 amino acids. Germline loops: CDR1 KGHSH, CDR2 LQKENI. CDR3 in amino acids: CASSLTGGGQPQHF. For the CDR3, the DNA is TGTGCCAGCTCACTCACAGGGGGCGGACAGCCCCAGCATTTT. The complete variable domain, with remaining parts taken from reference TRBV18 and TRBJ1-5, reads NAGVMQNPRHLVRRRGQEARLRCSPMKGHSHVYWYRQLPEEGLKFMVYLQKENIIDESGMPKERFSAEFPKEGPSILRIQQVVRGDSAAYFCASSLTGGGQPQHFGDGTRLSIL.

The chain is built from TRBV10-3 and TRBJ2-1; TRBD2 matches at 10 bases. CDR1 ENHRY and CDR2 SYGVKD come from the germline V gene. This CDR3 has 16 amino acids. The V gene end was trimmed by 4 bases and the J gene end by 0 bases; junction bases not matched to a gene: 3. This CDR3 reads CAISASSGGSYNEQFF. Written as DNA, the CDR3 is TGTGCCATCAGTGCCTCTAGCGGGGGCTCCTACAATGAGCAGTTCTTC.

V is TRBV25-1 and J is TRBJ2-5, with D perhaps TRBD1 (6 bases). The CDR3 is 13 amino acids. Germline CDR1 reads MGHDK; CDR2 reads SYGVNS. V shed 7 bases and J shed 0 bases, with 9 bases lying between them. CDR3 DNA: TGTGCCAGCAAACAGGGTCACCAAGAGACCCAGTACTTC. Translated: CASKQGHQETQYF.

The J gene is TRBJ1-2, the V gene TRBV7-9; possible D gene TRBD1, 6 bases. The CDR3 covers 14 residues. V was pared by 5 bases and J by 4 bases, with 14 bases between. CDR1 SEHNR and CDR2 FQNEAQ come from the germline V gene (reference sequence). CDR3 region: CASSPGANFYGYTF. In DNA, the CDR3 is TGTGCCAGCAGCCCAGGGGCGAACTTCTATGGCTACACCTTC.

The V call is TRBV27, the J call TRBJ1-4, with D tentatively TRBD1 (5 bases). Germline V CDR1 and CDR2: MNHEY, SMNVEV (reference sequence). V was clipped by 1 base and J by 8 bases, with 11 bases between them. The CDR3 has 14 residues. Here the CDR3 reads CASSLYAGGEKLFF. CDR3 in DNA: TGTGCCAGCAGTTTATACGCGGGGGGGGAAAAACTGTTTTTT.

This clone was seen once. The chain recombines TRBV12-3 or TRBV12-4 with TRBJ2-5; maybe TRBD1 (5 bases). The CDR3 is 13 amino acids. V was trimmed by 2 bases and J by 4 bases, leaving 8 bases between them. As DNA, the CDR3 is TGTGCCAGCAGTTTAAACAGGCGAGAGACCCAGTACTTC. Its translation is CASSLNRRETQYF.

Concerning this clone: In the same sample, other DNA sequences code for this CDR3. This chain uses TRBV5-1 with TRBJ1-1; tentatively, D is TRBD1 (5 bases). The CDR3 is made up of 13 amino acids. V gave up 0 bases and J gave up 5 bases, with 8 bases separating them. Germline V lookup: CDR1 SGHRS, CDR2 YFSETQ. The CDR3 sequence is CASSLDRGTEAFF. The DNA of the CDR3 is TGCGCCAGCAGCTTGGACCGGGGGACTGAAGCTTTCTTT.

The chain uses TRBV9 and TRBJ2-3, with TRBD2 as a possible D gene (5 bases). Germline CDR1 reads SGDLS; CDR2 reads YYNGEE. V was clipped by 3 bases and J by 0 bases, with 8 bases between them. The CDR3 totals 14 residues. The CDR3 coding sequence is TGTGCCAGCAGCGGGACTGCTAGCACAGATACGCAGTATTTT. Protein sequence: CASSGTASTDTQYF.

V and J are TRBV5-1 and TRBJ2-3; D may be TRBD2 (5 bases). Germline V gene data show CDR1 as SGHRS and CDR2 as YFSETQ. CDR3 length equals 15 residues. The V end was cut by 3 bases, the J end by 2 bases, with 13 bases between. The CDR3 DNA is TGCGCCAGCAGCTCCCAGCGGCGTACCACAGATACGCAGTATTTT. It codes for CASSSQRRTTDTQYF.

This chain uses TRBV2 with TRBJ1-3; 7 bases are shared with TRBD1. The length of the CDR3 is 17 residues. J was trimmed by 3 bases and V by 4 bases; bases with no gene match: 12. Germline lookup yields CDR1 SNHLY and CDR2 FYNNEI. This chain's CDR3 is CASSVSEGANFGNTIYF. The CDR3 bases are TGTGCCAGCAGTGTCTCTGAGGGGGCGAATTTTGGAAACACCATATATTTT. The full variable domain, completed using reference TRBV2 and TRBJ1-3, is EPEVTQTPSHQVTQMGQEVILRCVPISNHLYFYWYRQILGQKVEFLVSFYNNEISEKSEIFDDQFSVERPDGSNFTLKIRSTKLEDSAMYFCASSVSEGANFGNTIYFGEGSWLTVV.

V and J are TRBV25-1 and TRBJ2-7; D gene ambiguous. The CDR3 spans 13 residues. Germline assignment: CDR1 MGHDK and CDR2 SYGVNS. The V gene lost 3 bases and the J gene lost 4 bases, with 10 bases spanning the gap. The DNA of the CDR3 is TGTGCCAGCAGTGAGGAGATCACTTACGAGCAGTACTTC. As protein: CASSEEITYEQYF.

The table lists this clone with a count of one. The chain employs TRBV9 and TRBJ2-2; 10 bases are a match to TRBD1. The germline CDR1 and CDR2 sequences are SGDLS and YYNGEE. Unmatched junction bases numbered 7, after V lost 4 bases and J lost 4 bases. The length of the CDR3 is 16 residues. The DNA of the CDR3 is TGTGCCAGCAGCACGCACCGGGACAGGGGCACCGGGGAGCTGTTTTTT. It translates to CASSTHRDRGTGELFF.

This chain joins TRBV30 and TRBJ2-7, with D perhaps matching TRBD1 (5 bases). The CDR3 consists of 13 residues. Trimming pared 4 bases from V and 7 bases from J, leaving 17 bases between. Germline V gives CDR1 GTSNPN, CDR2 SVGIG (reference sequence). CDR3 amino acids: CAWIGQGSREQYF. The CDR3 DNA reads as TGTGCCTGGATCGGGCAGGGATCGAGGGAGCAGTACTTC. Filled out from reference TRBV30 and TRBJ2-7, the complete variable domain reads SQTIHQWPATLVQPVGSPLSLECTVEGTSNPNLYWYRQAAGRGLQLLFYSVGIGQISSEVPQNLSASRPQDRQFILSSKKLLLSDSGFYLCAWIGQGSREQYFGPGTRLTVT.

The rearrangement links TRBV4-1 to TRBJ2-5, with D perhaps matching TRBD2 (5 bases). Germline V gene lookup returns CDR1 MGHRA and CDR2 YSYEKL. The CDR3 extends over 13 amino acids. V was shortened by 6 bases and J by 5 bases, with 13 bases between the two germline ends. CDR3 residues: CASSRAGGETQYF. CDR3 nucleotides: TGCGCCAGCAGTCGGGCGGGTGGTGAGACCCAGTACTTC.

This clone was detected only a few times. The chain links TRBV11-2 to TRBJ1-3; D is uncertain. From germline, CDR1 is SGHAT and CDR2 FQNNGV. CDR3 size: 13 residues. The V end lost 2 bases, the J end lost 4 bases, and 6 bases lay between the germline ends. The CDR3 DNA follows: TGTGCCAGCAGCTTACTTCCGGGAAACACCATATATTTT. Translating gives CASSLLPGNTIYF.

The chain recombines TRBV6-5 with TRBJ1-3, with a possible D match to TRBD1 (5 bases). The CDR3 is 14 residues long. Trimming left V 5 bases short and J 0 bases short, with 8 bases between. Germline loops: CDR1 MNHEY, CDR2 SVGAGI. The chain's CDR3 is CASSTGTSGNTIYF. CDR3 nucleotide sequence: TGTGCCAGCAGTACAGGTACCTCTGGAAACACCATATATTTT.

The CDR3 sequence is CASRPGQGITGELFF. CDR3 sequence (DNA): TGTGCCAGCAGGCCGGGACAGGGGATCACCGGGGAGCTGTTTTTT. The chain recombines TRBV7-2 with TRBJ2-2; 10 nucleotides align to TRBD1. The CDR3 extends over 15 amino acids. Germline values: CDR1 SGHTA, CDR2 FQGNSA. V was clipped by 6 bases and J by 4 bases; unmatched bases: 5. The full variable domain, in which reference TRBV7-2 and TRBJ2-2 provide the parts outside the CDR3, is GAGVSQSPSNKVTEKGKDVELRCDPISGHTALYWYRQSLGQGLEFLIYFQGNSAPDKSGLPSDRFSAERTGGSVSTLTIQRTQQEDSAVYLCASRPGQGITGELFFGEGSRLTVL.